This is a list of T cell receptor beta chains from one sample in a study of blood T cell repertoires in COVID-19. Sequencing used immunoSEQ multiplex PCR; TCRdb keeps in-frame clones, though not all of them. The sample contains 65,000 to 95,000 clones, approximately 86% of which appear only once. Sequencing was performed on peripheral blood. These receptors all stem from an older man with acute or convalescent COVID-19. Each CDR3 is given with its conserved first and last residue. A D gene is named only where the DNA matches it firmly. The size field is filled for only some rows; it gives once, few, many or a size class.

TRBJ1-2 | TRBV19 | . | . | CASSPRTVNYGYTF | TGTGCCAGTAGTCCGCGAACGGTGAACTATGGCTACACCTTC
TRBJ1-5 | TRBV19 | . | . | CASSIDAQGGNQPQHF | TGTGCCAGTAGTATAGACGCGCAGGGCGGCAATCAGCCCCAGCATTTT
TRBJ2-6 | TRBV6-5 | TRBD1 | . | CASRRDSSGANVLTF | TGTGCCAGCAGAAGGGACAGCTCTGGGGCCAACGTCCTGACTTTC
TRBJ2-2 | TRBV11-2 | . | . | CASSLERVAGELFF | TGTGCCAGCAGCTTAGAGAGGGTCGCCGGGGAGCTGTTTTTT
TRBJ1-2 | TRBV15 | . | . | CATSRERGGYTF | TGTGCCACCAGCAGAGAAAGGGGTGGCTACACCTTC
TRBJ2-4 | TRBV4-3 | TRBD2 | . | CASSQDHPSGLNIQYF | TGCGCCAGCAGCCAAGATCATCCTAGCGGGCTAAACATTCAGTACTTC
TRBJ1-4 | TRBV6-6 | TRBD1 | . | CASLDRVAEKLFF | TGTGCCAGCCTGGACAGGGTCGCTGAAAAACTGTTTTTT
TRBJ1-3 | TRBV6-5 | . | few | CASSYSSLSSGNTIYF | TGTGCCAGCAGTTACTCGAGTCTTAGCTCTGGAAACACCATATATTTT
TRBJ1-1 | TRBV9 | TRBD1 | . | CASSVGQDRNTEAFF | TGTGCCAGCAGCGTTGGACAGGACAGGAACACTGAAGCTTTCTTT
TRBJ2-1 | TRBV9 | . | . | CASSVGGLALYNEQFF | TGTGCCAGCAGCGTAGGGGGTCTAGCGCTGTACAATGAGCAGTTCTTC
TRBJ1-2 | TRBV4-1 | TRBD1 | . | CASSQGGFLEGADGYTF | TGCGCCAGCAGCCAAGGGGGTTTTCTAGAGGGGGCGGACGGCTACACCTTC
TRBJ2-5 | TRBV9 | . | . | CASSVDGSRETQYF | TGTGCCAGCAGCGTAGACGGGAGTCGGGAGACCCAGTACTTC
TRBJ1-4 | TRBV28 | . | . | CASTGRSWEKLFF | TGTGCCAGCACCGGGAGGTCCTGGGAAAAACTGTTTTTT
TRBJ1-5 | TRBV11-2 | . | . | CASSWGHDSNQPQHF | TGTGCCAGCAGCTGGGGGCATGATAGCAATCAGCCCCAGCATTTT
TRBJ1-1 | TRBV7-2 | TRBD1 | . | CASSLVDRGTEAFF | TGTGCCAGCAGCTTAGTGGACAGGGGAACTGAAGCTTTCTTT
TRBJ1-2 | TRBV3-1/TRBV3-2 | . | . | CASSRTTQGEGYGYTF | TGTGCCAGCAGCCGGACCACCCAAGGGGAAGGCTATGGCTACACCTTC
TRBJ2-1 | TRBV4-3 | TRBD2 | . | CASSQRLNGAGREFF | TGCGCCAGCAGCCAACGTCTAAACGGAGCGGGAAGGGAGTTCTTC
TRBJ2-6 | TRBV5-1 | . | once | CASSSNPGAGANVLTF | TGCGCCAGCAGCTCCAACCCAGGGGCTGGGGCCAACGTCCTGACTTTC
TRBJ2-1 | TRBV11-2 | TRBD2 | . | CASNRGLAARNEQFF | TGTGCCAGCAACCGGGGACTAGCGGCCCGTAATGAGCAGTTCTTC
TRBJ2-2 | TRBV7-9 | . | . | CASSGPSAVPELFF | TGTGCCAGCAGCGGGCCTAGCGCCGTTCCCGAGCTGTTTTTT
TRBJ1-1 | TRBV20-1 | . | . | CSASPPGHDNTEAFF | TGCAGTGCTAGTCCACCGGGACACGATAACACTGAAGCTTTCTTT
TRBJ2-7 | TRBV2 | . | . | CASKSSLAGTYEQYF | TGTGCCAGCAAATCTTCACTAGCCGGTACCTACGAGCAGTACTTC